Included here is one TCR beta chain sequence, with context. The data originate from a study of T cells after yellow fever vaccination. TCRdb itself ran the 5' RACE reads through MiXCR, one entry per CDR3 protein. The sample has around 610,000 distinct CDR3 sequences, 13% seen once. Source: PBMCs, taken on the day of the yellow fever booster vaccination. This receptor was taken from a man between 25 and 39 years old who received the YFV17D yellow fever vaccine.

This CDR3 is CASSLVVGGVQHF. The CDR3 nucleotides are TGCGCCAGCAGCTTGGTCGTAGGCGGGGTCCAGCATTTT. The chain employs TRBV5-1 and TRBJ1-5; D gene ambiguous. The CDR3 extends over 13 amino acids. The germline CDR1 and CDR2 sequences are SGHRS and YFSETQ. V lost 0 bases and J 12 bases, leaving 13 bases between the germline ends.